This T cell receptor (beta chain) was sequenced for a study of patients and donors after allogeneic stem cell transplantation. This clonotype occurred a few times. V shed 0 bases and J shed 1 base, with 14 bases lying between them. CDR3 length equals 17 residues. The germline V gene encodes CDR1 KGHSH and CDR2 LQKENI. TCRdb called the RT-PCR reads again in MiXCR, with one record for every CDR3 protein. The sample has about 960,000 distinct CDR3 sequences, about a sixth seen once. The rearrangement links TRBV18 to TRBJ2-3; perhaps TRBD1 as D (5 bases). The TCR originated in a human donor who was either an allogeneic HSCT recipient or a stem cell or donor lymphocyte infusion donor (not recorded which). It is not recorded whose cells these are; they may come from a transplant donor. Sequences were obtained from blood, either unsorted or a sorted T cell fraction (not recorded which). CDR3 DNA sequence: TGTGCCAGCTCACCACCGACAGTAGGTGTGGGCACAGATACGCAGTATTTT. Amino acids: CASSPPTVGVGTDTQYF. The full variable domain, completed using reference TRBV18 and TRBJ2-3, is NAGVMQNPRHLVRRRGQEARLRCSPMKGHSHVYWYRQLPEEGLKFMVYLQKENIIDESGMPKERFSAEFPKEGPSILRIQQVVRGDSAAYFCASSPPTVGVGTDTQYFGPGTRLTVL.